The present T cell receptor beta chain was sequenced within a study of blood T cell repertoires in COVID-19. Study background: The United States, Italy and Spain were the sources of the acute and convalescent COVID-19 samples. T cells, B-cell-depleted T cells, or PBMCs provided the cDNA or gDNA that served as material.

In the original analysis: How many nucleated cells were present was estimated from reference gene primer amplification. Measured with immunoSEQ multiplex PCR; TCRdb has only the in-frame clones, and not every one. The V and J calls and the clone size are those of that table, but D and trimming were determined from the DNA. The sample consists of a few hundred thousand clones, around 84% of them appearing once. V lost 6 bases and J 5 bases, leaving 7 bases between the germline ends. Germline lookup yields CDR1 KGHDR and CDR2 SFDVKD. CDR3 length equals 11 residues. Source material: peripheral blood. The rearrangement links TRBV24-1 to TRBJ2-7; D is unclear. The TCR sequence derives from a human donor with acute or convalescent COVID-19. The donor label of this sample is uncertain. The CDR3 reads CATSFLDEQYF. Here the CDR3 DNA reads TGTGCCACCAGTTTTCTCGACGAGCAGTACTTC.